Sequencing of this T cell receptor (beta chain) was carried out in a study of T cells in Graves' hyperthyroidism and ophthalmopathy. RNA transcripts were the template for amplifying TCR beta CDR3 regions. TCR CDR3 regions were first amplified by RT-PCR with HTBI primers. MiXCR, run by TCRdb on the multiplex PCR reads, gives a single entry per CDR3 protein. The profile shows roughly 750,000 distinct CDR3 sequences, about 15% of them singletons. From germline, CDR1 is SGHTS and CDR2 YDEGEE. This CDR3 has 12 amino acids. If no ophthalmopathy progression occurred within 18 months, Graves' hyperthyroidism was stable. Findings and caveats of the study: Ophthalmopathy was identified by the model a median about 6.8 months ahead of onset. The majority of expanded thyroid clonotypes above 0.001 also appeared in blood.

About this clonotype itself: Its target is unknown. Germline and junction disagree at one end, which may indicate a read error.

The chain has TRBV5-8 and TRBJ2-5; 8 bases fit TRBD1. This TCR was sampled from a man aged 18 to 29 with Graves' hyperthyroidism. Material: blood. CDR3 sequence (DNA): TGTGCCAGCAGCTTGGTTCAGGGGGCCCTGAACTTC. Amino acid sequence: CASSLVQGALNF.